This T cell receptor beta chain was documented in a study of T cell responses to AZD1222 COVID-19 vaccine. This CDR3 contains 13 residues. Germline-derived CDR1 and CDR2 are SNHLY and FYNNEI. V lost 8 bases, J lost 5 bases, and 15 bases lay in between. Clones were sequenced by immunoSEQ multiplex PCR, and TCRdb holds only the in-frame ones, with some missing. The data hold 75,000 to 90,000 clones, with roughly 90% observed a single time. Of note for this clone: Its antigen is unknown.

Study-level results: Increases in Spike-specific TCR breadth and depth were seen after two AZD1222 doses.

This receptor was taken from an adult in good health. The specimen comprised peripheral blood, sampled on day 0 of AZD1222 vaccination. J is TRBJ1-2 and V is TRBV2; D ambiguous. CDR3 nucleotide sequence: TGTGCCAGCGTCAGGTCCACCCGGTATGGCTACACCTTC. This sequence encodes CASVRSTRYGYTF.